These 25 T cell receptor beta chains were sequenced from one sample in a study of cytomegalovirus exposure and HLA in healthy donors. PCR was performed using 60 Vbeta and 13 Jbeta primers. The table came from immunoSEQ multiplex PCR; TCRdb's copy has only in-frame clones and leaves some out. The sample lists approximately 160,000 clones, 60% to 85% seen once, with roughly 3% in the top ten. Material for sequencing was PBMCs. The receptors shown here come from a woman aged 50 to 60 in good health and CMV-seropositive.

The V call is TRBV18, the J call TRBJ2-2; 14 nucleotides line up with TRBD2. The junction had 1 base not matched to a gene; V was cut back by 2 bases and J by 8 bases. Germline values: CDR1 KGHSH, CDR2 LQKENI. This CDR3 region has 15 residues. The CDR3 nucleotides read TGTGCCAGCTCACCAGGGACTAGCGGGAGAGGGGAGCTGTTTTTT. This sequence encodes CASSPGTSGRGELFF.

About this clone: Other DNA sequences within the sample encode an identical CDR3. The chain recombines TRBV28 with TRBJ1-2; TRBD1 is a possible D gene (5 bases). CDR3 length equals 13 residues. V gave up 3 bases and J gave up 1 base, with 6 bases separating them. CDR1 is MDHEN, CDR2 SYDVKM, per germline. The CDR3 sequence: CASSFGGNYGYTF. The DNA for the CDR3 is TGTGCCAGCAGTTTCGGGGGTAACTATGGCTACACCTTC.

The chain is built from TRBV5-1 and TRBJ2-7, with 7 bases matching TRBD2. Germline-derived CDR1 and CDR2 are SGHRS and YFSETQ. The CDR3 is made up of 15 amino acids. V shed 2 bases, J shed 1 base, and the junction held 6 bases outside the gene matches. The CDR3 loop reads CASSFTSVVSYEQYF. CDR3 sequence (DNA): TGCGCCAGCAGCTTTACTAGCGTGGTTTCCTACGAGCAGTACTTC.

The chain joins TRBV4-3 to TRBJ2-2, with a weak D call TRBD1 (6 bases). CDR1 is LGHNA and CDR2 is YSLEER in the germline V gene. The V end was cut by 0 bases, the J end by 1 base, with 9 bases between. This CDR3 has 16 residues. As DNA, the CDR3 is TGCGCCAGCAGCCAAGATATGACAGGGAACACCGGGGAGCTGTTTTTT. Translated, it gives CASSQDMTGNTGELFF.

This clone was seen once. The chain couples TRBV19 to TRBJ1-6; 10 bases map to TRBD1. Germline lookup yields CDR1 LNHDA and CDR2 SQIVND (reference sequence). The trim removed 6 bases at V and 7 bases at J, leaving 3 bases unmatched. The CDR3 has 14 residues. The CDR3 DNA is TGTGCCAGTAGCGGACAGGGGGGCAATTCACCCCTCCACTTT. It yields the protein CASSGQGGNSPLHF.

The V and J genes are TRBV6-5 and TRBJ2-7, with TRBD1 matching 12 bases. From germline, CDR1 is MNHEY and CDR2 SVGAGI. V gave up 1 base and J gave up 7 bases; unmatched junction bases: 8. The CDR3 contains 16 residues. In nucleotides, the CDR3 is TGTGCCAGCAGTTACTTGTGGGGACAGGGGGCGAAGGAGCAGTACTTC. Translated: CASSYLWGQGAKEQYF.

The chain combines TRBV5-5 with TRBJ2-5; 11 bases are shared with TRBD2. The germline CDR1 and CDR2 sequences are SGHKS and YYEKEE (reference sequence). V trimming: 2 bases; J trimming: 3 bases; junction bases outside the gene matches: 6. The CDR3 is made up of 16 amino acids. The CDR3, as DNA: TGTGCCAGCAGCTTATTAGCGGGGGGGTTCGAAGAGACCCAGTACTTC. Translation gives CASSLLAGGFEETQYF.

This chain joins TRBV15 and TRBJ1-4, with D tentatively TRBD1 (6 bases). Germline CDR1 LNHNV, CDR2 YYDKDF (reference sequence). The CDR3 has 16 residues. The V gene lost 5 bases and the J gene lost 0 bases, with 13 bases spanning the gap. The CDR3, as DNA: TGTGCCACCAGCGCCGGACAGTCTGCAACTAATGAAAAACTGTTTTTT. Translated: CATSAGQSATNEKLFF.

This clone was picked up one time. The chain joins TRBV29-1 to TRBJ2-1; possibly TRBD1 for D (5 bases). V lost 4 bases to trimming and J lost 6 bases, with 16 bases between them. CDR1 is SQVTM and CDR2 is ANQGSEA in the germline V gene. This CDR3 contains 14 residues. CDR3 loop: CSVVGDSVGNEQFF. The CDR3, as DNA: TGCAGCGTTGTAGGCGACAGCGTGGGCAATGAGCAGTTCTTC.

This chain joins TRBV28 and TRBJ1-5, with 10 bases matching TRBD1. CDR3 length: 14 amino acids. V lost 6 bases, J lost 7 bases, and 6 bases stayed unmatched. Germline V lookup: CDR1 MDHEN, CDR2 SYDVKM. The chain's CDR3 is CASRSPTGGQPQHF. The CDR3 DNA is TGTGCCAGCAGGTCACCGACAGGGGGCCAGCCCCAGCATTTT.

This rearrangement joins TRBV14 to TRBJ1-1, with unresolved D. The CDR3 sequence is 21 residues long. Germline V gene lookup returns CDR1 SGHDN and CDR2 FVKESK. Trimming removed 1 base at V and 2 bases at J, with 29 bases between. DNA of the CDR3: TGTGCCAGCAGCCAAGTGTCAAGTAGACCTTGGTATGGGCCTAAAAACACTGAAGCTTTCTTT. Its protein product is CASSQVSSRPWYGPKNTEAFF.

This chain connects TRBV6-5 to TRBJ1-1, with 7 bases lining up with TRBD1. After removal of 0 bases from V and 5 bases from J, the junction contained 3 bases not matched to a gene. The CDR3 is 14 residues long. Germline values: CDR1 MNHEY, CDR2 SVGAGI. Written as DNA, the CDR3 is TGTGCCAGCAGTTACTCAGGGGGCCGGACTGAAGCTTTCTTT. Protein: CASSYSGGRTEAFF.

The chain employs TRBV27 and TRBJ2-5; D not certain. The germline V and J ends were trimmed by 6 bases and 3 bases, with 8 bases remaining between them. Germline V lookup: CDR1 MNHEY, CDR2 SMNVEV (reference sequence). The CDR3 is made up of 12 amino acids. CDR3 sequence reads: CASSGSEETQYF. The CDR3 DNA follows: TGTGCCAGCAGCGGTTCCGAAGAGACCCAGTACTTC.

V is TRBV11-2 and J is TRBJ2-1, with D tentatively TRBD1 (7 bases). The CDR3 spans 14 residues. Germline loops: CDR1 SGHAT, CDR2 FQNNGV. V lost 6 bases to trimming and J lost 10 bases, with 19 bases between them. CDR3 in amino acids: CASSHVRQGGEQFF. Written as DNA, the CDR3 is TGTGCCAGCAGTCATGTCCGACAGGGAGGCGAGCAGTTCTTC.

This CDR3 is CASSLEATRGGNEQFF. CDR3 coding DNA: TGTGCCAGCAGCTTAGAAGCTACTCGCGGGGGCAATGAGCAGTTCTTC. The V and J genes are TRBV11-3 and TRBJ2-1, with 7 bases fitting TRBD2. V lost 0 bases, J lost 6 bases, and 8 bases stayed unmatched. The CDR3 is 16 residues long. CDR1 SGHNT and CDR2 YENEEA come from the germline V gene. Combining the CDR3 with reference TRBV11-3 and TRBJ2-1 gives the whole variable domain EAGVVQSPRYKIIEKKQPVAFWCNPISGHNTLYWYLQNLGQGPELLIRYENEEAVDDSQLPKDRFSAERLKGVDSTLKIQPAELGDSAVYLCASSLEATRGGNEQFFGPGTRLTVL.

The chain uses TRBV4-3 and TRBJ1-1; 8 bases line up with TRBD1. The CDR3 spans 16 residues. In germline, CDR1 is LGHNA, CDR2 YSLEER. The V segment lost 1 base and the J segment 4 bases; nucleotides outside the gene matches: 8. The CDR3 DNA sequence: TGCGCCAGCAGCCAAGTGCCAGGGGGCGGGAGCACTGAAGCTTTCTTT. Its protein is CASSQVPGGGSTEAFF.

This clone was recorded once. The V and J genes are TRBV5-1 and TRBJ2-5, with 9 bases that match TRBD1. CDR1 is SGHRS, CDR2 YFSETQ, per germline. The junction had 5 bases not matched to a gene; V was cut back by 3 bases and J by 5 bases. The CDR3 has 14 residues. The CDR3 DNA reads as TGCGCCAGCAGCTCGACAGGGGGTTTGGAGACCCAGTACTTC. The encoded protein is CASSSTGGLETQYF.

As for this clone: A much larger clonotype is one base distant, so this may be a read error. The chain employs TRBV25-1 and TRBJ2-7; TRBD1 matches at 8 bases. The germline gives CDR1 MGHDK, CDR2 SYGVNS. The CDR3 loop spans 14 amino acids. V shed 4 bases, J shed 0 bases, and the junction held 2 bases outside the gene matches. The CDR3 DNA sequence: TGTGCCAGCAGTGGGACAGGGAGCTCCTACGAGCAGTACTTC. Encoded protein: CASSGTGSSYEQYF.

With regard to this clone: This sample includes further DNA sequences coding for the same CDR3. This rearrangement joins TRBV9 to TRBJ1-4; D remains ambiguous. V lost 4 bases to trimming and J lost 5 bases, with 9 bases between them. Germline CDR1 and CDR2: SGDLS and YYNGEE. The CDR3 extends over 13 amino acids. CDR3 residues: CASSPGGNEKLFF. DNA for the CDR3: TGTGCCAGCAGCCCTGGAGGAAATGAAAAACTGTTTTTT.

The CDR3 sequence: CASSYSSGVRETQYF. In DNA form, the CDR3 reads TGTGCCAGCAGTTACTCATCAGGGGTGAGGGAGACCCAGTACTTC. The gene calls are TRBV6-5 and TRBJ2-5; D might be TRBD1 (6 bases). V lost 0 bases and J lost 5, with 13 bases in between. CDR3 length: 15 residues. The germline V gene encodes CDR1 MNHEY and CDR2 SVGAGI.

The rearrangement links TRBV5-5 to TRBJ1-1; a weak D match, TRBD1 (5 bases). The CDR3 is made up of 14 amino acids. Deletions cut 4 bases from V and 6 bases from J, with 16 bases between. The germline gives CDR1 SGHKS, CDR2 YYEKEE (reference sequence). CDR3 in amino acids: CASSAGRRTSEAFF. The CDR3 nucleotides read TGTGCCAGCAGCGCGGGACGGAGAACCTCTGAAGCTTTCTTT.

The chain employs TRBV5-1 and TRBJ2-7, with D maybe TRBD1 (6 bases). CDR1 is SGHRS, CDR2 YFSETQ, per germline. The CDR3 loop spans 15 amino acids. The V end was cut by 2 bases, the J end by 2 bases, with 14 bases between. This chain's CDR3 is CASSLGGSLAYEQYF. The CDR3 nucleotides are TGCGCCAGCAGCTTAGGGGGAAGTCTGGCCTACGAGCAGTACTTC.

The chain joins TRBV6-5 to TRBJ1-1, with D maybe TRBD1 (5 bases). The CDR3 is 11 amino acids. Per germline, CDR1 MNHEY and CDR2 SVGAGI. V gave up 6 bases and J gave up 6 bases, with 8 bases separating them. In DNA form, the CDR3 reads TGTGCCAGCAGGGGGCTTGCTGAAGCTTTCTTT. Its protein product is CASRGLAEAFF.

This chain connects TRBV19 to TRBJ2-3; the D is unclear. CDR1 and CDR2 from the germline V gene are LNHDA and SQIVND (reference sequence). This CDR3 spans 15 amino acids. Trimming removed 3 bases from V and 4 bases from J, with 14 bases in between. CDR3 sequence (DNA): TGTGCCAGTAGTATTTCCGGGTTCTTGTCAGATACGCAGTATTTT. Amino acid sequence: CASSISGFLSDTQYF. Based on the CDR3 plus reference TRBV19 and TRBJ2-3, the full variable domain is DGGITQSPKYLFRKEGQNVTLSCEQNLNHDAMYWYRQDPGQGLRLIYYSQIVNDFQKGDIAEGYSVSREKKESFPLTVTSAQKNPTAFYLCASSISGFLSDTQYFGPGTRLTVL.

The chain employs TRBV4-1 and TRBJ2-5, with 9 bases aligning to TRBD1. The assigned J gene may be wrong: the sequence end matches TRBJ2-7 better. This CDR3 region has 14 residues. The germline gives CDR1 MGHRA, CDR2 YSYEKL. CDR3 protein: CASSERDRDYEQYF. CDR3 DNA sequence: TGCGCCAGCAGCGAGAGGGACAGGGACTACGAGCAGTACTTC.